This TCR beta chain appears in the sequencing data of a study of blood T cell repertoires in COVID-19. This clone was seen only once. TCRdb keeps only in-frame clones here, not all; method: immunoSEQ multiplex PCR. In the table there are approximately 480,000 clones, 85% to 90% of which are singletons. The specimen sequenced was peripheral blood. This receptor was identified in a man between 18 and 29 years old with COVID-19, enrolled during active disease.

The CDR3 sequence is CASSLLAPGETQYF. CDR3 DNA: TGTGCCAGCAGCTTACTAGCGCCTGGGGAGACCCAGTACTTC. This chain links TRBV7-9 with TRBJ2-5; D is perhaps TRBD2 (6 bases). CDR1 is SEHNR, CDR2 FQNEAQ, per germline (reference sequence). CDR3 length: 14 residues. Trimming shortened V by 2 bases and J by 5 bases, and 12 bases separated the two germline ends. The variable domain in full, completed from reference TRBV7-9 and TRBJ2-5, reads DTGVSQNPRHKITKRGQNVTFRCDPISEHNRLYWYRQTLGQGPEFLTYFQNEAQLEKSRLLSDRFSAERPKGSFSTLEIQRTEQGDSAMYLCASSLLAPGETQYFGPGTRLLVL.